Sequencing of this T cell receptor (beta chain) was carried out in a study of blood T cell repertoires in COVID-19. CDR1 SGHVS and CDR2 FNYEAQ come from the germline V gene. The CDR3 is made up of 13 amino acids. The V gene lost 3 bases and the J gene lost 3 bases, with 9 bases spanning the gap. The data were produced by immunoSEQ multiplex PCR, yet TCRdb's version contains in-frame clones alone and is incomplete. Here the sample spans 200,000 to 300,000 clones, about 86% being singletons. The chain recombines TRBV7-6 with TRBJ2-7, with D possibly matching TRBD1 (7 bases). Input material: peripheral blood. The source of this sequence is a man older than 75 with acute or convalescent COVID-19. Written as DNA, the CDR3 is TGTGCCAGCAGCTTCCAGGGGGGCTACGAGCAGTACTTC. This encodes CASSFQGGYEQYF.